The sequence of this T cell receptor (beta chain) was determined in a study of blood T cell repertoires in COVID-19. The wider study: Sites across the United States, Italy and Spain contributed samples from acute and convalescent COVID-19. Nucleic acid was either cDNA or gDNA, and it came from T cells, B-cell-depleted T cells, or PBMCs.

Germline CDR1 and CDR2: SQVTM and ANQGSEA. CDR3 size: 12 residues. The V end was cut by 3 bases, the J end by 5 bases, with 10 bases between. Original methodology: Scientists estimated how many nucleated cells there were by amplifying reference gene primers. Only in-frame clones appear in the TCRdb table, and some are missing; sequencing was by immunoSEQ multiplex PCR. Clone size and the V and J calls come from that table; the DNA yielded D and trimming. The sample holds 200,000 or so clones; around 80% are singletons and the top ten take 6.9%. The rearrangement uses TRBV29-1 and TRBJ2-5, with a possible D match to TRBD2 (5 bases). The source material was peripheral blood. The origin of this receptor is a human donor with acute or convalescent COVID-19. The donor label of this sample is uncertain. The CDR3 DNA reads TGCAGCGTTGACAGAGGGAGCGAGACCCAGTACTTC. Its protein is CSVDRGSETQYF.